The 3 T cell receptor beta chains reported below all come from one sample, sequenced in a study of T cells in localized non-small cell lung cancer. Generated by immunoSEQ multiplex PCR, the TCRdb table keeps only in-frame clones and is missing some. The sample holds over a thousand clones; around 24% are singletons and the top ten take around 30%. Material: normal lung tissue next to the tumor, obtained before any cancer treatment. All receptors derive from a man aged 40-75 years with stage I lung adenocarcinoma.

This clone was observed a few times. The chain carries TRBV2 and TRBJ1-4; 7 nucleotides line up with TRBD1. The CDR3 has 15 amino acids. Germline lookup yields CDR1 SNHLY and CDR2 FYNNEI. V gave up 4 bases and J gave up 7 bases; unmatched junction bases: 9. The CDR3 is CASSAPWDSGEKLFF. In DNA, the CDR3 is TGTGCCAGCAGTGCCCCGTGGGACAGTGGTGAAAAACTGTTTTTT.

The CDR3 bases are TGTGCCTGGAGTGTTAAGGGGGGGCCCTCAGATACGCAGTATTTT. It translates to CAWSVKGGPSDTQYF. The chain joins TRBV30 to TRBJ2-3, with D tentatively TRBD2 (7 bases). Trimming left V 0 bases short and J 4 bases short, with 14 bases between. The CDR3 consists of 15 residues. In germline, CDR1 is GTSNPN, CDR2 SVGIG (reference sequence).

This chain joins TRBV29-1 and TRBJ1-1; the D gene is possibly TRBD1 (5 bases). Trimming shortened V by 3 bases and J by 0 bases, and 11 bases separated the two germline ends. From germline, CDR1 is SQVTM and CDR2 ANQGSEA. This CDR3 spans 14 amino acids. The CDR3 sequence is CSVDLGVLNTEAFF. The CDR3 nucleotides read TGCAGCGTTGATCTAGGGGTTTTGAACACTGAAGCTTTCTTT.